The next 6 T cell receptor beta chains were all read from a single sample in a study of control samples from healthy donors and cancer patients (dated by TCRdb to the early 2020s). The protocol used for the library was the immunoSEQ multiplex PCR assay. TCRdb obtained this table from immuneACCESS and retained in-frame rearrangements with V and J assigned. These tables miss some clones; where compared with another copy, unresolved V genes account for less than half of the shortfall, and the remainder is unexplained. This sample is represented by roughly 120,000 clones; roughly 94% of them were singletons. In total, the top ten clones hold less than 4% of the sample. The specimen sequenced was blood. These receptors were collected from a man younger than 40 in good health.

The rearrangement links TRBV7-2 to TRBJ2-7; 15 bases are a match to TRBD2. The germline CDR1 and CDR2 sequences are SGHTA and FQGNSA. This CDR3 has 18 residues. V lost 3 bases, J lost 0 bases, and 6 bases stayed unmatched. The CDR3 DNA sequence: TGTGCCAGCAGCTTGTTAGGGACTAGCGGGGGGACCTCCTACGAGCAGTACTTC. Translation gives CASSLLGTSGGTSYEQYF.

The sample holds a few counts of this clone. This chain links TRBV10-3 with TRBJ1-2; no clear D. The ends were cut back, 3 bases at V and 2 bases at J, with 7 bases in the middle. Germline CDR1 reads ENHRY; CDR2 reads SYGVKD. The CDR3 sequence is 13 residues long. The CDR3 DNA reads TGTGCCATCAGTGAATCAGGAAACTATGGCTACACCTTC. Translating gives CAISESGNYGYTF.

The rearrangement joins TRBV7-6 to TRBJ1-2; D is undetermined. Germline-derived CDR1 and CDR2 are SGHVS and FNYEAQ. V was trimmed by 4 bases and J by 6 bases, leaving 21 bases between them. The CDR3 is made up of 16 amino acids. In nucleotides, the CDR3 is TGTGCCAGCAGCTCTAATCCCCGGGCGCCTGGAAATGGCTACACCTTC. Translated, it gives CASSSNPRAPGNGYTF. Full variable domain (missing parts from reference TRBV7-6 and TRBJ1-2): GAGVSQSPRYKVTKRGQDVALRCDPISGHVSLYWYRQALGQGPEFLTYFNYEAQQDKSGLPNDRFSAERPEGSISTLTIQRTEQRDSAMYRCASSSNPRAPGNGYTFGSGTRLTVV.

The chain joins TRBV29-1 to TRBJ2-1; D call uncertain. This CDR3 has 12 residues. Germline assignment: CDR1 SQVTM and CDR2 ANQGSEA. Trimming removed 6 bases from V and 7 bases from J, with 13 bases in between. The CDR3 region has the DNA TGCAGCGTGGGCCCGAGTGGAAATGAGCAGTTCTTC. This encodes CSVGPSGNEQFF.

The chain combines TRBV19 with TRBJ1-2; tentatively, D is TRBD1 (6 bases). This CDR3 spans 13 amino acids. The ends were cut back, 6 bases at V and 2 bases at J, with 10 bases in the middle. Germline V CDR1 and CDR2: LNHDA, SQIVND (reference sequence). CDR3 nucleotides: TGTGCCAGTAGGACCGGGACAAACTATGGCTACACCTTC. Residues: CASRTGTNYGYTF. Filled out from reference TRBV19 and TRBJ1-2, the complete variable domain reads DGGITQSPKYLFRKEGQNVTLSCEQNLNHDAMYWYRQDPGQGLRLIYYSQIVNDFQKGDIAEGYSVSREKKESFPLTVTSAQKNPTAFYLCASRTGTNYGYTFGSGTRLTVV.

The chain links TRBV27 to TRBJ1-4; TRBD1 aligns across 10 bases. Germline CDR1 and CDR2: MNHEY and SMNVEV (reference sequence). V gave up 4 bases and J gave up 0 bases; unmatched junction bases: 5. The CDR3 covers 17 residues. CDR3 sequence: CASSSIGQGATNEKLFF. As DNA, the CDR3 is TGTGCCAGCAGTTCAATAGGACAGGGGGCAACTAATGAAAAACTGTTTTTT.